This T cell receptor (beta chain) is drawn from a study of graft-versus-host responses after intestinal transplantation. Study background: Every one of the recipients received anti-thymocyte globulin induction and afterwards took tacrolimus and steroids for roughly three years. Study results and limitations: Peak circulating GvH clone levels were associated with early post-transplant HvG declines.

Trimming shortened V by 4 bases and J by 9 bases, and 16 bases separated the two germline ends. There are 14 residues in the CDR3. Germline CDR1 SGHNT, CDR2 YENEEA. Plates contained around 200,000 CFSE-labeled responder cells and around 200,000 irradiated, violet-dye-labeled stimulator cells. The responders that had proliferated, CFSE-low CD3+CD4+ and CD3+CD8+ cells, were sorted after the reaction. This clone came up a few times. Sequencing used immunoSEQ multiplex PCR; TCRdb keeps in-frame clones, though not all of them. This sample carries some 22,000 clones, around 43% of them seen once, and the ten largest clones take over 1.5%.

Sequencing used alloreactive CD8+ T cells from a mixed lymphocyte reaction culture, obtained before intestinal transplant. Described subset: CFSE-low proliferating T cells sorted from approximately six-day pre-transplant mixed lymphocyte reaction (GvH or HvG direction). The chain uses TRBV11-3 and TRBJ2-1, with D possibly TRBD2 on 5 matching bases. The clonotype originates from a human patient who received an intestinal transplant. CDR3 in DNA: TGTGCCAGCAGCTACCAGCGGTCCCGGGTTGAGCAGTTCTTC. It is translated as CASSYQRSRVEQFF.